Each of the 22 T cell receptor beta chains below was sequenced from the same sample in a study of regulatory T cells in long-lasting Graves disease (dated by TCRdb to the early 2020s). To prepare the library, multiplex PCR was applied. This sample was sequenced with an Illumina HiSeq 4000. To build TCR beta libraries, CDR3 regions were amplified by Arm-PCR using iRepertoire HTBI primers. The raw public reads went through TCRdb reprocessing: fastp at Q25, MiXCR clone calling, in-frame beta chains kept. Every CDR3 protein is listed once, alongside the most common genes and DNA of its rows. Counted in this sample were 300,000 to 400,000 distinct CDR3 sequences; 16% of them appeared once. The ten largest make up about 32% of the sample. This specimen's time point label, per the study, means: newly diagnosed GD, antithyroid drugs for less than 3 months. For both TCR sequencing and RNA sequencing, RNA was extracted from PBMCs using TRIzol.

In addition, the sample was reused for a study of T cells in Graves' hyperthyroidism and ophthalmopathy.

Sequencing was performed on peripheral blood mononuclear cells (PBMCs), taken at new diagnosis, from a patient treated with antithyroid drugs. All receptors derive from a man aged 35-49 years with Graves disease. Donor details come from another sample of the same person, matched by shared clones.

This clonotype was detected ten times or more. The chain is built from TRBV11-1 and TRBJ1-2, with D possibly TRBD1 on 5 matching bases. Germline CDR1 and CDR2: SGHAT and FQDESV (reference sequence). Trimming removed 5 bases from V and 7 bases from J, with 23 bases in between. CDR3 length equals 16 residues. CDR3 residues: CASSPKWGSGFLGYTF. CDR3 nucleotide sequence: TGTGCCAGCAGCCCCAAGTGGGGCAGCGGATTTCTTGGCTACACCTTC.

This clonotype was recorded at least ten times. This chain connects TRBV9 to TRBJ1-1; unclear D gene. V shed 4 bases and J shed 6 bases, with 16 bases lying between them. This CDR3 is built from 14 residues. Germline-derived CDR1 and CDR2 are SGDLS and YYNGEE. CDR3 residues: CASSPRAQGPEAFF. The CDR3 bases are TGTGCCAGCAGCCCGAGGGCCCAAGGACCTGAAGCTTTCTTT.

The V call is TRBV11-2, the J call TRBJ1-2, with a possible D match to TRBD1 (6 bases). The germline gives CDR1 SGHAT, CDR2 FQNNGV. V was pared by 2 bases and J by 5 bases, with 9 bases between. The CDR3 length is 13 residues. CDR3 sequence: CASSLLRGYGYTF. The CDR3 nucleotides read TGTGCCAGCAGCTTACTCAGGGGATATGGCTACACCTTC.

This clonotype was seen more than once but under ten times. This chain links TRBV10-3 with TRBJ2-7; TRBD1 matches 8 bases. Germline loops: CDR1 ENHRY, CDR2 SYGVKD. Trimming at V came to 5 bases and at J to 4 bases, leaving 4 bases not matched to a gene. The CDR3 runs 13 residues. The CDR3 loop reads CAISITGGYEQYF. As DNA, the CDR3 is TGTGCCATCAGTATCACAGGGGGATACGAGCAGTACTTC.

This clonotype was detected only a few times. V gene TRBV6-1 combines with J gene TRBJ2-7; 10 bases are a match to TRBD1. This CDR3 spans 14 amino acids. The V and J ends lost 6 bases and 4 bases, in that order; junction bases with no gene match: 6. The germline V gene has CDR1 MNHNS and CDR2 SASEGT. DNA of the CDR3: TGTGCCAGCAGAACGACAGGGGGCAAATACGAGCAGTACTTC. It translates to CASRTTGGKYEQYF.

This clonotype appeared a few times. This chain joins TRBV5-1 and TRBJ1-2; 7 bases fit TRBD1. Germline V gene lookup returns CDR1 SGHRS and CDR2 YFSETQ. Germline trimming cut 4 bases from V and 5 bases from J; bases unmatched to any gene: 11. CDR3 length equals 15 residues. CDR3 nucleotide sequence: TGCGCCAGCAGCACTACGAGACAGGGACGTTATGGCTACACCTTC. Protein sequence: CASSTTRQGRYGYTF.

This chain joins TRBV6-2 or TRBV6-3 and TRBJ2-2; D call uncertain. This CDR3 spans 12 amino acids. Trimming took off 1 base at V and 6 bases at J, with 3 bases between the two ends. Germline V gives CDR1 MNHEY, CDR2 SVGEGT. CDR3 DNA: TGTGCCAGCAGTTACTGGGCCGGGGAGCTGTTTTTT. It translates to CASSYWAGELFF.

This clonotype occurred a few times. V and J are TRBV4-3 and TRBJ1-4; D call uncertain. The length of the CDR3 is 14 residues. Germline assignment: CDR1 LGHNA and CDR2 YSLEER. Trimming took off 1 base at V and 5 bases at J, with 8 bases between the two ends. CDR3 coding DNA: TGCGCCAGCAGCCAAGTGTCAGGCAATGAAAAACTGTTTTTT. It yields the protein CASSQVSGNEKLFF.

This clonotype was seen ten or more times. CDR3 amino acids: CASRHPGQGVSEQYF. The CDR3 nucleotides are TGTGCCAGCAGACATCCGGGACAGGGGGTCAGCGAGCAGTACTTC. The chain couples TRBV7-2 to TRBJ2-7; 11 bases are a match to TRBD1. Germline CDR1 reads SGHTA; CDR2 reads FQGNSA. The CDR3 sequence is 15 residues long. The J segment lost 6 bases and the V segment lost 6 bases, leaving 10 bases of the junction unmatched.

This chain connects TRBV5-1 to TRBJ2-5; D remains unclear. Germline CDR1 SGHRS, CDR2 YFSETQ. The CDR3 covers 13 residues. V lost 1 base and J lost 3, with 7 bases in between. The CDR3 DNA sequence: TGCGCCAGCAGCTTGACGCCAGAAGAGACCCAGTACTTC. Residues: CASSLTPEETQYF.

CDR3 protein: CASRFGHRTNEQFF. The CDR3 DNA is TGTGCCAGCAGATTTGGACACCGAACTAACGAGCAGTTCTTC. The chain couples TRBV6-1 to TRBJ2-1, with a possible D match to TRBD1 (5 bases). V lost 6 bases and J 10 bases, leaving 19 bases between the germline ends. The CDR3 contains 14 residues. The germline CDR1 and CDR2 sequences are MNHNS and SASEGT.

The chain couples TRBV5-1 to TRBJ2-1, with D possibly TRBD1 on 6 matching bases. V lost 4 bases and J lost 4, with 9 bases in between. Looked up from germline, CDR1 is SGHRS and CDR2 is YFSETQ. This CDR3 spans 13 amino acids. The CDR3 DNA sequence: TGCGCCAGCAGCCACGGGACATACAATGAGCAGTTCTTC. Residues: CASSHGTYNEQFF.

This chain connects TRBV27 to TRBJ2-2; D is perhaps TRBD1 (6 bases). With 5 bases removed from V and 3 bases from J, the gap between germline ends came to 19 bases. Germline V lookup: CDR1 MNHEY, CDR2 SMNVEV (reference sequence). The CDR3 sequence is 17 residues long. For the CDR3, the DNA is TGTGCCAGCAGTAAACAGGGTTGGGGTCACGACACCGGGGAGCTGTTTTTT. Its translation: CASSKQGWGHDTGELFF.

This clonotype came up many times. The chain combines TRBV13 with TRBJ1-1; 10 bases are shared with TRBD1. The V gene's germline CDR1 is PRHDT and CDR2 FYEKMQ (reference sequence). After removal of 1 base from V and 3 bases from J, the junction contained 14 bases not matched to a gene. CDR3 size: 19 residues. CDR3 nucleotides: TGTGCCAGCAGCTTAGCCGTCTATAGGACAGGGGGAAAGGACACTGAAGCTTTCTTT. Its translation is CASSLAVYRTGGKDTEAFF.

The chain uses TRBV7-3 and TRBJ2-2; possible D gene TRBD2, 5 bases. CDR3 length equals 11 residues. The V gene's germline CDR1 is SGHTA and CDR2 FQGTGA. V lost 2 bases, J lost 13 bases, and 8 bases lay in between. The CDR3: CASSLEGVLFF. DNA of the CDR3: TGTGCCAGCAGCTTAGAGGGTGTGCTGTTTTTT.

This clonotype showed up many times. V is TRBV7-9 and J is TRBJ2-3; TRBD2 matches at 11 bases. This CDR3 region has 16 residues. V was pared by 5 bases and J by 0 bases, with 4 bases of the junction left unmatched. The V gene's germline CDR1 is SEHNR and CDR2 FQNEAQ (reference sequence). DNA for the CDR3: TGTGCCAGCAGCCCGGGACTAGCGGTTAGCACAGATACGCAGTATTTT. As protein: CASSPGLAVSTDTQYF.

The CDR3 coding sequence is TGTGCCAGCAGTTTACGGTTGCGGGGGTACGAGCAGTACTTC. Translated, it gives CASSLRLRGYEQYF. The chain recombines TRBV27 with TRBJ2-7; 7 bases are shared with TRBD2. Per the germline V gene, CDR1 is MNHEY and CDR2 is SMNVEV (reference sequence). V was clipped by 2 bases and J by 4 bases; unmatched bases: 5. The CDR3 runs to 14 residues.

The table lists this clonotype with many counts. This rearrangement joins TRBV25-1 to TRBJ2-3; no definite D call. Germline V gene data show CDR1 as MGHDK and CDR2 as SYGVNS. The CDR3 runs to 15 residues. Trimming stripped 7 bases from V and 0 bases from J, with 14 bases between. CDR3 amino acids: CASTFAQASTDTQYF. CDR3 in DNA: TGTGCCAGCACCTTTGCGCAGGCTAGCACAGATACGCAGTATTTT.

Worth noting for this clonotype: A much bigger clone sits one base away, suggesting this may be a read error. This chain links TRBV3-2 with TRBJ1-1; the table's D call of TRBD1 was not tested on the DNA. TRBV3-2 is a listed pseudogene. CDR3 length equals 12 residues. Here the CDR3 reads CASSQSGLDASF. DNA of the CDR3: TGTGCCAGCAGCCAATCAGGGTTGGACGCTTCCTTT.

V is TRBV10-3 and J is TRBJ2-1, with 13 bases lining up with TRBD2. V was pared by 5 bases and J by 0 bases, with 10 bases of the junction left unmatched. Per germline, CDR1 ENHRY and CDR2 SYGVKD. The length of the CDR3 is 19 residues. For the CDR3, the DNA is TGTGCCATCAGTCACACGGGGACTAGCGGGGTTAGCTCCTACAATGAGCAGTTCTTC. Residues: CAISHTGTSGVSSYNEQFF.

This clonotype showed up many times. The chain employs TRBV28 and TRBJ1-4, with D perhaps matching TRBD1 (5 bases). The germline gives CDR1 MDHEN, CDR2 SYDVKM. V shed 5 bases and J shed 3 bases, with 13 bases lying between them. The CDR3 length is 15 residues. The CDR3 DNA is TGTGCCAGCAGTGTGGAGACAGCCTCTAATGAAAAACTGTTTTTT. Translating it yields CASSVETASNEKLFF.

This clonotype turned up a few times. A read error may be the cause here, since a much bigger clone is one base away. Without the conserved terminal phenylalanine or tryptophan, this CDR3 likely stems from a read error. CDR3 loop: CSATDRGTDTQYL. Written as DNA, the CDR3 is TGCAGTGCTACAGACAGGGGCACAGATACGCAGTATCTT. The V gene is TRBV20-1, the J gene TRBJ2-3; 7 bases map to TRBD1. Germline trimming cut 4 bases from V and 1 base from J; bases unmatched to any gene: 2. Germline V gene sequence: CDR1 DFQATT, CDR2 SNEGSKA (reference sequence). This CDR3 has 13 amino acids.